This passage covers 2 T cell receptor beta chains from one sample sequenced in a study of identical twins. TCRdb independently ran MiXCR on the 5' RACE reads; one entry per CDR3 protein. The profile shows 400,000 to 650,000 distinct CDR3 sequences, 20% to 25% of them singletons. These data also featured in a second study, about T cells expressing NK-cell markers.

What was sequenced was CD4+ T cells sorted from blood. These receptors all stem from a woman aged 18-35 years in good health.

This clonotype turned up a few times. The CDR3 loop reads CSAPTGAYEQYF. DNA for the CDR3: TGCAGTGCTCCGACAGGTGCCTACGAGCAGTACTTC. The chain joins TRBV20-1 to TRBJ2-7; a possible D gene is TRBD1 (6 bases). Germline V gene lookup returns CDR1 DFQATT and CDR2 SNEGSKA (reference sequence). The CDR3 is 12 amino acids. Trimming cost V 5 bases and J 2 bases, with 10 bases left between them.

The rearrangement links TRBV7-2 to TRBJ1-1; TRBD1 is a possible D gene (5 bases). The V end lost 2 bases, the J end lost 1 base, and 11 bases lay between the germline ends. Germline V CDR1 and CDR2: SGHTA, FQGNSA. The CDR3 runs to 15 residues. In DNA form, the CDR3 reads TGTGCCAGCAGCTTATTAGGGGCGCGGAACACTGAAGCTTTCTTT. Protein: CASSLLGARNTEAFF.